The TCR beta chain described here comes from a study of tumor-infiltrating lymphocytes in oesophageal squamous cell carcinoma. One entry per CDR3 protein results from TCRdb running MiXCR on the PCR reads. The table includes about 10,000 distinct CDR3 sequences, around 60% detected once. This CDR3 comprises 13 residues. Germline-derived CDR1 and CDR2 are SGHTA and FQGNSA. As for this clonotype: One end of the junction fails to match germline, which may point to a read error.

J is TRBJ1-5 and V is TRBV7-2; no reliable D call. Sequencing was carried out using esophageal tumor tissue. The clonotype was recovered from a female donor with esophageal squamous cell carcinoma. CDR3 in amino acids: CASGLRRYQPQHF. The CDR3 nucleotides are TGTGCCAGCGGCTTAAGGAGGTATCAGCCCCAGCATTTT.